The rows below give T cell receptor beta chains drawn from one sample of a study of technical replicates of blood from a few donors. Sequencing used immunoSEQ multiplex PCR; TCRdb keeps in-frame clones, though not all of them. The sample contains under 50,000 clones, 96% of which appear only once. The sample taken for sequencing was T cells isolated from PBMCs. Receptors were obtained from a human donor in good health. Each CDR3 is given with its conserved first and last residue. A D gene is named only where the DNA matches it firmly. Expanded clones are given a class, and other clones once, few, many or no size at all.

-,TRBV2,TRBJ1-1,-,CASSEDRQMNTEAFF,TGTGCCAGCAGTGAAGATAGACAGATGAACACTGAAGCTTTCTTT
-,TRBV4-1,TRBJ1-1,-,CASSRHGGRNTEAFF,TGCGCCAGCAGCCGCCACGGGGGGAGGAACACTGAAGCTTTCTTT
-,TRBV15,TRBJ1-1,-,CATSRERDYTEAFF,TGTGCCACCAGCAGAGAGAGGGATTACACTGAAGCTTTCTTT
TRBD2,TRBV30,TRBJ2-1,-,CASVFSSGSYNEQFF,TGTGCCTCCGTTTTTTCGAGCGGGAGTTACAATGAGCAGTTCTTC
-,TRBV19,TRBJ2-1,-,CASSPRLGERYNEQFF,TGTGCCAGTAGTCCCCGGCTCGGGGAGAGATACAATGAGCAGTTCTTC
-,TRBV29-1,TRBJ1-2,-,CSVDSYNYGYTF,TGCAGCGTTGATTCTTATAACTATGGCTACACCTTC
-,TRBV28,TRBJ2-3,-,CASRRADTQYF,TGTGCCAGCAGACGGGCAGATACGCAGTATTTT
TRBD2,TRBV11-2,TRBJ2-3,-,CASSPPWRELGDTQYF,TGTGCCAGCAGCCCCCCCTGGCGGGAGTTGGGAGATACGCAGTATTTT
TRBD1,TRBV7-3,TRBJ2-7,-,CASSTRTGDEQYF,TGTGCCAGCAGCACTAGGACAGGGGATGAGCAGTACTTC
TRBD1,TRBV29-1,TRBJ2-3,-,CSVEARDRVRSPVLTDTQYF,TGCAGCGTTGAGGCCCGGGACAGGGTACGATCCCCCGTACTCACAGATACGCAGTATTTT
TRBD1,TRBV7-9,TRBJ1-5,-,CASSMDHRGNQPQHF,TGTGCCAGCAGCATGGACCACAGGGGAAATCAGCCCCAGCATTTT
TRBD1,TRBV28,TRBJ2-4,-,CASSPTGGENIQYF,TGTGCCAGCAGCCCGACAGGGGGAGAAAACATTCAGTACTTC
-,TRBV5-6,TRBJ2-7,once,CASGRIGGEWSHEQYF,TGTGCCAGCGGCCGTATAGGGGGGGAGTGGTCCCACGAGCAGTACTTC
-,TRBV13,TRBJ1-2,-,CASSPWAGQHYGYTF,TGTGCCAGCAGCCCATGGGCCGGACAGCATTATGGCTATACCTTC
TRBD2,TRBV2,TRBJ2-1,-,CASSEGREGPNEQFF,TGTGCCAGCAGTGAAGGGCGGGAGGGGCCCAATGAGCAGTTCTTC
-,TRBV27,TRBJ1-4,-,CASSLIAPLGATNEKLFF,TGTGCCAGCAGTTTGATAGCCCCCTTAGGGGCAACTAATGAAAAACTGTTTTTT
-,TRBV6-6,TRBJ2-7,-,CASSYGRGYEQYF,TGTGCCAGCAGTTACGGCAGGGGCTACGAGCAGTACTTC
-,TRBV10-3,TRBJ2-7,-,CAISSSSTYEQYF,TGTGCCATCAGTAGCTCTAGCACTTACGAGCAGTACTTC
TRBD2,TRBV7-3,TRBJ2-1,-,CASSFGLGLAGNLDEQFF,TGTGCCAGCAGCTTTGGGTTGGGACTAGCGGGAAATCTCGATGAGCAGTTCTTC
-,TRBV5-1,TRBJ1-2,-,CASSLVWTAFYGYTF,TGCGCCAGCAGCTTGGTGTGGACAGCATTTTATGGCTACACCTTC
TRBD2,TRBV6-5,TRBJ2-2,-,CASSRLAGSGELFF,TGTGCCAGCAGTCGACTAGCGGGATCCGGGGAGCTGTTTTTT
TRBD1,TRBV2,TRBJ1-2,-,CASRGQGYGYTF,TGTGCCAGCAGGGGACAGGGTTATGGCTACACCTTC
TRBD1,TRBV27,TRBJ1-2,-,CASSLTGGYYGYTF,TGTGCCAGCAGTTTAACAGGGGGTTACTATGGCTACACCTTC
TRBD2,TRBV6-1,TRBJ2-2,-,CASRTSAGELFF,TGTGCCAGCCGGACTAGCGCCGGGGAGCTGTTTTTT
-,TRBV1,TRBJ1-1,-,CTRTGVKLFEAFF,TGCACCAGAACAGGGGTAAAATTATTTGAAGCTTTCTTT
TRBD2,TRBV18,TRBJ2-7,-,CASSPIRLREVLYEQYF,TGTGCCAGCTCACCTATTAGATTGCGGGAGGTATTATACGAGCAGTACTTC
TRBD1,TRBV27,TRBJ2-7,-,CASSVVRGSHEQYF,TGTGCCAGCAGTGTTGTCAGGGGGTCGCACGAGCAGTACTTC
TRBD2,TRBV27,TRBJ2-1,-,CASSSLLGGTSQFF,TGTGCCAGCAGTTCCCTCCTCGGGGGGACTTCACAGTTCTTC
TRBD1,TRBV6-5,TRBJ2-1,-,CASRRTGREQFF,TGTGCCAGCAGAAGGACAGGGCGTGAGCAGTTCTTC
-,TRBV19,TRBJ2-7,once,CASSMGSTYEQYF,TGTGCCAGTAGTATGGGTAGCACCTACGAGCAGTACTTC
TRBD2,TRBV4-1,TRBJ2-2,-,CASSPTSGRAGGELFF,TGCGCCAGCAGCCCGACTAGCGGGAGGGCGGGCGGGGAGCTGTTTTTT
TRBD1,TRBV6-5,TRBJ2-5,-,CASSYQITGVQKTQYF,TGTGCCAGCAGTTACCAGATTACAGGGGTGCAAAAGACCCAGTACTTC
-,TRBV11-3,TRBJ1-1,-,CASSLGRERDTEAFF,TGTGCCAGCAGCTTGGGTAGGGAGCGAGACACTGAAGCTTTCTTT
-,TRBV27,TRBJ2-7,once,CASSLRDRWGEQYF,TGTGCCAGCAGTTTACGAGACAGGTGGGGCGAGCAGTACTTC
-,TRBV20-1,TRBJ2-7,once,CSARDTPGQYF,TGCAGTGCTAGAGATACCCCAGGGCAGTACTTC
TRBD2,TRBV6-5,TRBJ2-7,-,CASSFSSGSRVYEQYF,TGTGCCAGCAGTTTCTCTAGCGGGAGCAGGGTTTACGAGCAGTACTTC
-,TRBV30,TRBJ1-1,-,CAWSVQGRGAFF,TGTGCCTGGAGTGTACAGGGCCGCGGGGCTTTCTTT
-,TRBV30,TRBJ2-7,-,CASRDFNYEQYF,TGTGCCTCTAGGGACTTCAACTACGAGCAGTACTTC
TRBD1,TRBV9,TRBJ1-1,-,CASSVGTGDGTEAFF,TGTGCCAGCAGCGTGGGGACAGGGGATGGGACTGAAGCTTTCTTT
-,TRBV7-9,TRBJ2-5,-,CATRDWGETQYF,TGTGCCACCCGGGACTGGGGAGAGACCCAGTACTTC
-,TRBV30,TRBJ2-4,-,CAWMNFAKNIQYF,TGTGCCTGGATGAACTTCGCCAAAAACATTCAGTACTTC